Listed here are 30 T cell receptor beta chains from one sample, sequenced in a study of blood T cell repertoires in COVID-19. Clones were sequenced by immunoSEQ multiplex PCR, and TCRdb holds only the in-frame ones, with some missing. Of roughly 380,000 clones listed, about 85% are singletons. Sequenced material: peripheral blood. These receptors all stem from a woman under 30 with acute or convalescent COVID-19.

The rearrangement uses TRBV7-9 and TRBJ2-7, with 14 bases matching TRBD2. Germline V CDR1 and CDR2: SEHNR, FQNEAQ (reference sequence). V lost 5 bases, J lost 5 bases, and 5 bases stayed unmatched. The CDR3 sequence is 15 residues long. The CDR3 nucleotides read TGTGCCAGCAGCACCGGGACTAGCGGGAGCAACGAGCAGTACTTC. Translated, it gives CASSTGTSGSNEQYF. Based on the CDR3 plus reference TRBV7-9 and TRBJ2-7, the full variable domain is DTGVSQNPRHKITKRGQNVTFRCDPISEHNRLYWYRQTLGQGPEFLTYFQNEAQLEKSRLLSDRFSAERPKGSFSTLEIQRTEQGDSAMYLCASSTGTSGSNEQYFGPGTRLTVT.

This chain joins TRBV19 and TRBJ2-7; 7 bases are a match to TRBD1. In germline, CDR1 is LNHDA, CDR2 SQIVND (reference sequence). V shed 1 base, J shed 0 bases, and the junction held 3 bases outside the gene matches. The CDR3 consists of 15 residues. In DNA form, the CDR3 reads TGTGCCAGTAGTATAGGGGGACAGAGCTCCTACGAGCAGTACTTC. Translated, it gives CASSIGGQSSYEQYF.

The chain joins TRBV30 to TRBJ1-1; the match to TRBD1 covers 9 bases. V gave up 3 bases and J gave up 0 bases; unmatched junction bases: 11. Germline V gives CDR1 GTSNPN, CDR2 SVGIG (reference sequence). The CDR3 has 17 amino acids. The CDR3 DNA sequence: TGTGCCTGGAGGGGGCGGGACAGGGTTTGGGTGAACACTGAAGCTTTCTTT. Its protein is CAWRGRDRVWVNTEAFF.

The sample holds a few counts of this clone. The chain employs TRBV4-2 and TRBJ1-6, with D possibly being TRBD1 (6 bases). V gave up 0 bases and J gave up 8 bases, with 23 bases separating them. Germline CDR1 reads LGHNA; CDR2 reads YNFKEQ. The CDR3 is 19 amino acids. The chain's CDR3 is CASSQEITVLRGGYSPLHF. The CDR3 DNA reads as TGTGCCAGCAGCCAAGAGATTACGGTCCTAAGGGGGGGTTATTCACCCCTCCACTTT.

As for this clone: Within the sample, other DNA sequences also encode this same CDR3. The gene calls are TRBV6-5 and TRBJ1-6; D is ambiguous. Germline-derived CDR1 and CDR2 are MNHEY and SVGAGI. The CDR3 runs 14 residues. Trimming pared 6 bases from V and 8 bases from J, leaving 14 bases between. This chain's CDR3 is CASSSRGRDSPLHF. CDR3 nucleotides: TGTGCCAGCAGCTCTCGCGGGAGGGATTCACCCCTCCACTTT.

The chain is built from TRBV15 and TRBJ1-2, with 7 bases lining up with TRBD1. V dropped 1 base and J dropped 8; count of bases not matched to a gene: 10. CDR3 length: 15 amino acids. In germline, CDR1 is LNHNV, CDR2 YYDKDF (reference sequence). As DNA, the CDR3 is TGTGCCACCAGCAGAGTACCCCGGACAGGCAGAGGCTACACCTTC. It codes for CATSRVPRTGRGYTF.

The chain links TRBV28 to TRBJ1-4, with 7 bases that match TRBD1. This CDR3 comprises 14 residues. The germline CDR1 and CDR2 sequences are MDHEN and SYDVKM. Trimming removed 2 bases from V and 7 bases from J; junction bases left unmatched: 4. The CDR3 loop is CASSLRGLGEKLFF. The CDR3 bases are TGTGCCAGCAGTTTAAGGGGGCTGGGTGAAAAACTGTTTTTT. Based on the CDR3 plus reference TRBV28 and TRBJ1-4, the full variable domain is DVKVTQSSRYLVKRTGEKVFLECVQDMDHENMFWYRQDPGLGLRLIYFSYDVKMKEKGDIPEGYSVSREKKERFSLILESASTNQTSMYLCASSLRGLGEKLFFGSGTQLSVL.

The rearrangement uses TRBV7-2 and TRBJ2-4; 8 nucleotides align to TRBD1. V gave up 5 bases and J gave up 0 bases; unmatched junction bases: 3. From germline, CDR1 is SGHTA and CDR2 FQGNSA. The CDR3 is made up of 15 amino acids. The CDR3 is CASSPGQGAKNIQYF. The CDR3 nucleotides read TGTGCCAGCAGCCCCGGACAGGGAGCCAAAAACATTCAGTACTTC.

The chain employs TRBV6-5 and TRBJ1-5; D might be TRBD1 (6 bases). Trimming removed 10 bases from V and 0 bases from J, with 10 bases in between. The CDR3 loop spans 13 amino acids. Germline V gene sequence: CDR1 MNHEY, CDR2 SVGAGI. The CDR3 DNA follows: TGTGCCACCCAGGGGTATAGCAATCAGCCCCAGCATTTT. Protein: CATQGYSNQPQHF.

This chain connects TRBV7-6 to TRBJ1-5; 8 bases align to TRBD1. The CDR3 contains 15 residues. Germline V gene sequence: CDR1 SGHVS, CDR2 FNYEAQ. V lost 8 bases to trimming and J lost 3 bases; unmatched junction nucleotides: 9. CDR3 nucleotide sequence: TGTGCCAGCTTTGGACAGGGTGTCTACAATCAGCCCCAGCATTTT. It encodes CASFGQGVYNQPQHF.

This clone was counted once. CDR3: CASSPGTGSSYEQYF. The CDR3 DNA sequence: TGTGCCAGCAGCCCCGGGACAGGGAGCTCCTACGAGCAGTACTTC. V gene TRBV7-6 combines with J gene TRBJ2-7, with 9 nucleotides matching TRBD1. V lost 5 bases, J lost 0 bases, and 5 bases stayed unmatched. CDR3 length: 15 amino acids. From germline, CDR1 is SGHVS and CDR2 FNYEAQ.

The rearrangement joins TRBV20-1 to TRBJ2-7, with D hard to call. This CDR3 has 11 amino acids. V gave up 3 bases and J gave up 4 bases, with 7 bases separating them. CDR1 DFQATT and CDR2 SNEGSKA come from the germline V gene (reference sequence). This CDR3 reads CSASRSYEQYF. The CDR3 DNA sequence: TGCAGTGCTAGCCGTTCTTACGAGCAGTACTTC.

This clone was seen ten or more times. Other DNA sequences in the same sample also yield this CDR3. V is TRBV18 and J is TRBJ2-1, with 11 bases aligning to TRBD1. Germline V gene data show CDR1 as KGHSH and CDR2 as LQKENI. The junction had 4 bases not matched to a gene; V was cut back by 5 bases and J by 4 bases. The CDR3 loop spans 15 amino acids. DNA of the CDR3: TGTGCCAGCTCAGTCGGACAGGGGGCGTACAATGAGCAGTTCTTC. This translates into CASSVGQGAYNEQFF.

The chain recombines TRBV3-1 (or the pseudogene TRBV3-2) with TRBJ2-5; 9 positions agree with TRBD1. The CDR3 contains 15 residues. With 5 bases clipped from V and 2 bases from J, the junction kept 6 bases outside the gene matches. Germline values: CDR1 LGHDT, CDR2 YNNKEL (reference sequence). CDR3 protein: CASSYPGQGQETQYF. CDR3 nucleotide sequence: TGTGCCAGCAGCTATCCGGGACAGGGACAAGAGACCCAGTACTTC.

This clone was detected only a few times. The CDR3 here is CASGMLEVVNTEAFF. CDR3 sequence (DNA): TGTGCTAGTGGGATGCTGGAGGTCGTGAACACTGAAGCTTTCTTT. V gene TRBV12-5 combines with J gene TRBJ1-1; D is undetermined. The CDR3 is made up of 15 amino acids. Germline loops: CDR1 LGHNT, CDR2 FRNRAP. V shed 6 bases and J shed 0 bases, with 14 bases lying between them.

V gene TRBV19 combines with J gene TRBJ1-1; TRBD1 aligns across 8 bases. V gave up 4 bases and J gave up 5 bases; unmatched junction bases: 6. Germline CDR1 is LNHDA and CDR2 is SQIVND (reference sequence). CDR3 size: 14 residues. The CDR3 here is CASSTLDRATEAFF. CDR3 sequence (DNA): TGTGCCAGTAGTACCTTGGACAGGGCGACTGAAGCTTTCTTT. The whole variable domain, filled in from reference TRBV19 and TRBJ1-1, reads DGGITQSPKYLFRKEGQNVTLSCEQNLNHDAMYWYRQDPGQGLRLIYYSQIVNDFQKGDIAEGYSVSREKKESFPLTVTSAQKNPTAFYLCASSTLDRATEAFFGQGTRLTVV.

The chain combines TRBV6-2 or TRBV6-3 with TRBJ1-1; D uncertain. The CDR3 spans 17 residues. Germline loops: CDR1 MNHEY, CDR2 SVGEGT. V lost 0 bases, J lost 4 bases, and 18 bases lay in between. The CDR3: CASSYSKPRVAGTEAFF. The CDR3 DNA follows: TGTGCCAGCAGTTACTCTAAACCCCGGGTAGCGGGCACTGAAGCTTTCTTT.

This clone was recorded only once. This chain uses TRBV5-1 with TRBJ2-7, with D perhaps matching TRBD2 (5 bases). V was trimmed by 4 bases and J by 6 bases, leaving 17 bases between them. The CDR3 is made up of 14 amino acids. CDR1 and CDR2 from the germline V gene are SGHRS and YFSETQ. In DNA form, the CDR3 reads TGCGCCAGCAGCCCCTTCGCGGGCCCTTTCGAGCAGTACTTC. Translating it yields CASSPFAGPFEQYF.

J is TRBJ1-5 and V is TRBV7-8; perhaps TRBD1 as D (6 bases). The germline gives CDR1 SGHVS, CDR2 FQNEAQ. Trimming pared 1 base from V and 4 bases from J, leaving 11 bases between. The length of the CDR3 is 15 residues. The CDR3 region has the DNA TGTGCCAGCAGCTTAGACAGGGCATTAAATCAGCCCCAGCATTTT. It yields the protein CASSLDRALNQPQHF.

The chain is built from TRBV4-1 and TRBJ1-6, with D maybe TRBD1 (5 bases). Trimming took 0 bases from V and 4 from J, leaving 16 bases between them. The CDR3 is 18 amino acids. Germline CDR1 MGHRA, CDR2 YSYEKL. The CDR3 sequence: CASSQDLSGGFYNSPLHF. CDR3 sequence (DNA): TGCGCCAGCAGCCAAGATCTTTCGGGGGGTTTTTATAATTCACCCCTCCACTTT.

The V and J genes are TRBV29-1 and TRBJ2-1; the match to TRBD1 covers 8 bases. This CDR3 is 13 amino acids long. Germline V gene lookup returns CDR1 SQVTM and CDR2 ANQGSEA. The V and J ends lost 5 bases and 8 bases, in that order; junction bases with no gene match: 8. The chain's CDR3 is CSVLLDRVDEQFF. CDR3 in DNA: TGCAGCGTTCTCTTGGACAGGGTCGATGAGCAGTTCTTC.

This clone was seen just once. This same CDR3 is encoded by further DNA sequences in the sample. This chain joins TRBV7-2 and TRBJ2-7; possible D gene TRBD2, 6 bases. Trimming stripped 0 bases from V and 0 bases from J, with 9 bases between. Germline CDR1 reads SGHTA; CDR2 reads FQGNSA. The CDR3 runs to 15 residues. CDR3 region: CASSLAGGSSYEQYF. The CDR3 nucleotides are TGTGCCAGCAGCTTAGCGGGGGGATCCTCCTACGAGCAGTACTTC.

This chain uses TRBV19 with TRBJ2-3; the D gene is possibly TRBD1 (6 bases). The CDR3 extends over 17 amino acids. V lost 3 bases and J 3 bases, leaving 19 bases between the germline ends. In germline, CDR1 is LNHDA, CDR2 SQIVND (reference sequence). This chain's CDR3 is CASSMANTGPTTDTQYF. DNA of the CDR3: TGTGCCAGTAGTATGGCCAACACAGGGCCCACAACAGATACGCAGTATTTT.

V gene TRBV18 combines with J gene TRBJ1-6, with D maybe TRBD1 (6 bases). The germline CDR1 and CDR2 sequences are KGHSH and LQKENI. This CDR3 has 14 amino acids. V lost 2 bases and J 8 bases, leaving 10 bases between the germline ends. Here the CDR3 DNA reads TGTGCCAGCTCACCAGGGGGCCTGGATTCACCCCTCCACTTT. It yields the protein CASSPGGLDSPLHF.

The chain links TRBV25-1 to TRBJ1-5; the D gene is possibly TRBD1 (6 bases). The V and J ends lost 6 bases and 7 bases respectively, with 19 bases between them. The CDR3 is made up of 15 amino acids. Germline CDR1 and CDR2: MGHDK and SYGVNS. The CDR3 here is CASRMSRGSGQPQHF. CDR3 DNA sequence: TGTGCCAGCAGGATGAGTAGGGGGTCGGGGCAGCCCCAGCATTTT. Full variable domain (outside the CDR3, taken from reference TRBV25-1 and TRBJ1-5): EADIYQTPRYLVIGTGKKITLECSQTMGHDKMYWYQQDPGMELHLIHYSYGVNSTEKGDLSSESTVSRIRTEHFPLTLESARPSHTSQYLCASRMSRGSGQPQHFGDGTRLSIL.

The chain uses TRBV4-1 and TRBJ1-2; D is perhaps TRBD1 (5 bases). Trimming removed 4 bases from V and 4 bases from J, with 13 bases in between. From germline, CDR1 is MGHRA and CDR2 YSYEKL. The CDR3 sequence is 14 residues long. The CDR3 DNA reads TGCGCCAGCAGCCCGGCAGGGAAATTCTATGGCTACACCTTC. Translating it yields CASSPAGKFYGYTF.

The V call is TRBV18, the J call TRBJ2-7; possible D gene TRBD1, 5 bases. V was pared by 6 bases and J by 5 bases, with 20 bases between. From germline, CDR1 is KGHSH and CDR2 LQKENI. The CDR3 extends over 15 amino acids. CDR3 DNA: TGTGCCAGCTCTCCCGAAGGACACGCCAGGGACGAGCAGTACTTC. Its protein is CASSPEGHARDEQYF.

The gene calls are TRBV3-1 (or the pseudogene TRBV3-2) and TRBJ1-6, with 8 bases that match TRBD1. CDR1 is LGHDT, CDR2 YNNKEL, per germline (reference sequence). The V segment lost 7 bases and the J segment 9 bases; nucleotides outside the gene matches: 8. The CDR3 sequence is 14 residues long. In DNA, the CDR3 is TGTGCCAGCATGCTCGGGACAGGTGGTTCACCCCTCCACTTT. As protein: CASMLGTGGSPLHF.

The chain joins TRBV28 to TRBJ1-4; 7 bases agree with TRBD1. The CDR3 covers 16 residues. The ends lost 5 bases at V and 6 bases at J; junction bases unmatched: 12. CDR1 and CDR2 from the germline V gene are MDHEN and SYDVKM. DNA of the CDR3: TGTGCCAGCAGTCCCAACAGGGGTTTGCTATATGAAAAACTGTTTTTT. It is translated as CASSPNRGLLYEKLFF.

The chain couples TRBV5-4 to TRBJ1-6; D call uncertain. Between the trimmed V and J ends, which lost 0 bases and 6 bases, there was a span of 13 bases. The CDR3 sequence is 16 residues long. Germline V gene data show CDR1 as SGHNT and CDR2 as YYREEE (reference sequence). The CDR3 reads CASSLGGVGGNSPLHF. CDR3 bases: TGTGCCAGCAGCTTGGGGGGAGTGGGAGGTAATTCACCCCTCCACTTT.